The 17 T cell receptor beta chains listed next were all sequenced from one sample in a study of blood T cell repertoires in COVID-19. Repertoires were generated with immunoSEQ multiplex PCR, while TCRdb's copy carries only in-frame clones and drops some. Found here are approximately 120,000 clones, 70% to 80% of them singletons; the top ten hold approximately 10%. The source material was peripheral blood. These receptors all stem from a human donor in a cohort sampled during active COVID-19.

The gene calls are TRBV28 and TRBJ2-7; D is ambiguous. With 8 bases removed from V and 5 bases from J, the gap between germline ends came to 16 bases. This CDR3 is 13 amino acids long. CDR1 and CDR2 (germline): MDHEN, SYDVKM. The CDR3 DNA sequence: TGTGCCAGCCGGGTACCACCCTCGGACGAGCAGTACTTC. Protein: CASRVPPSDEQYF.

V usage is TRBV5-5 and J usage is TRBJ1-2, with a tentative D call TRBD1 (6 bases). Germline V lookup: CDR1 SGHKS, CDR2 YYEKEE (reference sequence). Between the trimmed V and J ends, which lost 2 bases and 5 bases, there was a span of 13 bases. This CDR3 has 14 amino acids. CDR3 region: CASSFGGAAYGYTF. The CDR3 region has the DNA TGTGCCAGCAGCTTTGGGGGCGCGGCGTATGGCTACACCTTC. Together with reference TRBV5-5 and TRBJ1-2, the CDR3 gives the full variable domain: DAGVTQSPTHLIKTRGQQVTLRCSPISGHKSVSWYQQVLGQGPQFIFQYYEKEERGRGNFPDRFSARQFPNYSSELNVNALLLGDSALYLCASSFGGAAYGYTFGSGTRLTVV.

The rearrangement joins TRBV10-3 to TRBJ1-6; D is unresolved. V dropped 7 bases and J dropped 9 bases, with 13 bases sitting between them. CDR1 and CDR2 from the germline V gene are ENHRY and SYGVKD. The CDR3 consists of 13 residues. As DNA, the CDR3 is TGTGCCATCAACGGACTCGAGGGTTCACCCCTCCACTTT. This gives the protein CAINGLEGSPLHF.

This clone was observed a single time. The genes are TRBV28 and TRBJ2-7; a weak D match, TRBD2 (5 bases). The CDR3 runs to 13 residues. V was clipped by 6 bases and J by 11 bases, with 20 bases between them. Germline loops: CDR1 MDHEN, CDR2 SYDVKM. The DNA of the CDR3 is TGTGCCAGCAGCCCATACATTGAGGGCGCGAAGTACTTC. Translated, it gives CASSPYIEGAKYF.

The rearrangement joins TRBV20-1 to TRBJ1-2; maybe TRBD1 (6 bases). Germline V gives CDR1 DFQATT, CDR2 SNEGSKA (reference sequence). Trimming stripped 3 bases from V and 4 bases from J, with 15 bases between. The CDR3 covers 14 residues. CDR3 sequence reads: CSASSTGSLYGYTF. The DNA of the CDR3 is TGCAGTGCTAGTTCAACAGGGAGCCTCTATGGCTACACCTTC.

The chain recombines TRBV19 with TRBJ2-2; 7 bases line up with TRBD1. There are 14 residues in the CDR3. Germline loops: CDR1 LNHDA, CDR2 SQIVND (reference sequence). V lost 7 bases and J lost 2; bases outside the gene matches: 4. The CDR3 reads CASIQGFNTGELFF. The DNA for the CDR3 is TGTGCCAGTATACAGGGGTTCAACACCGGGGAGCTGTTTTTT.

This chain uses TRBV7-8 with TRBJ2-5; D not resolved. The germline V gene has CDR1 SGHVS and CDR2 FQNEAQ. This CDR3 is built from 14 residues. Between the trimmed V and J ends, which lost 0 bases and 5 bases, there was a span of 10 bases. Here the CDR3 reads CASSLAAGRETQYF. The CDR3 nucleotides read TGTGCCAGCAGCTTAGCGGCAGGTCGGGAGACCCAGTACTTC. Complete variable domain (other parts from reference TRBV7-8 and TRBJ2-5): GAGVSQSPRYKVAKRGQDVALRCDPISGHVSLFWYQQALGQGPEFLTYFQNEAQLDKSGLPSDRFFAERPEGSVSTLKIQRTQQEDSAVYLCASSLAAGRETQYFGPGTRLLVL.

This clone was recorded many times. The rearrangement joins TRBV6-5 to TRBJ2-7; 8 positions agree with TRBD1. From germline, CDR1 is MNHEY and CDR2 SVGAGI. The CDR3 length is 13 residues. V gave up 10 bases and J gave up 1 base; unmatched junction bases: 6. DNA for the CDR3: TGTGCCACAGGACAGGGAACTTCCTACGAGCAGTACTTC. This encodes CATGQGTSYEQYF.

The chain has TRBV7-9 and TRBJ1-2, with D possibly matching TRBD1 (5 bases). V was shortened by 5 bases and J by 5 bases, with 12 bases between the two germline ends. The length of the CDR3 is 13 residues. Germline V gene lookup returns CDR1 SEHNR and CDR2 FQNEAQ (reference sequence). For the CDR3, the DNA is TGTGCCAGCAGCCTCACAGGCCCTTATGGCTACACCTTC. This sequence encodes CASSLTGPYGYTF.

The chain carries TRBV19 and TRBJ1-1, with D tentatively TRBD1 (5 bases). Germline V lookup: CDR1 LNHDA, CDR2 SQIVND (reference sequence). The CDR3 covers 13 residues. V was pared by 7 bases and J by 3 bases, with 12 bases between. The CDR3 coding sequence is TGTGCCAGTACCCAGCGGGGGTACACTGAAGCTTTCTTT. Translating it yields CASTQRGYTEAFF.

CDR3 nucleotides: TGTGCCAGCCCCTCTGCGGGGGGGGTGAACACTGAAGCTTTCTTT. Its translation is CASPSAGGVNTEAFF. The chain has TRBV18 and TRBJ1-1; possibly TRBD1 for D (5 bases). V was pared by 8 bases and J by 0 bases, with 16 bases between. The CDR3 sequence is 15 residues long. Germline values: CDR1 KGHSH, CDR2 LQKENI.

The CDR3 coding sequence is TGTGCCAGCAGCCAAGATTGGGGGCTAGCCACCTACAATGAGCAGTTCTTC. Translation gives CASSQDWGLATYNEQFF. The chain uses TRBV3-1 (or the pseudogene TRBV3-2) and TRBJ2-1; D is possibly TRBD1 (6 bases). This CDR3 is 17 amino acids long. Trimming removed 0 bases at V and 2 bases at J, with 14 bases between. CDR1 LGHDT and CDR2 YNNKEL come from the germline V gene (reference sequence).

CDR3 protein: CASSLGGRLFF. In DNA, the CDR3 is TGTGCCAGCAGTTTAGGGGGGCGGCTGTTTTTT. V is TRBV12-3 or TRBV12-4 and J is TRBJ1-4, with TRBD1 as a possible D gene (6 bases). V was shortened by 1 base and J by 14 bases, with 8 bases between the two germline ends. There are 11 residues in the CDR3.

The chain links TRBV6-5 to TRBJ2-5, with 7 bases lining up with TRBD2. The CDR3 is made up of 13 amino acids. The germline gives CDR1 MNHEY, CDR2 SVGAGI. Trimming took 6 bases from V and 5 from J; bases not matched to a gene: 6. The CDR3 bases are TGTGCCAGCAGGATTAGCGGGCGGGAGACCCAGTACTTC. It is translated as CASRISGRETQYF.

The chain couples TRBV6-5 to TRBJ2-7; 10 bases are a match to TRBD1. This CDR3 spans 13 amino acids. Germline V gene data show CDR1 as MNHEY and CDR2 as SVGAGI. The V gene end was trimmed by 4 bases and the J gene end by 9 bases; junction bases not matched to a gene: 6. The CDR3 loop is CASSSDRGSGQYF. DNA for the CDR3: TGTGCCAGCAGTTCGGACAGGGGGAGCGGGCAGTACTTC.

This clone has a handful of counts. The chain links TRBV6-5 to TRBJ1-1; possible D gene TRBD1, 5 bases. The V gene's germline CDR1 is MNHEY and CDR2 SVGAGI. The CDR3 runs 14 residues. Trimming shortened V by 6 bases and J by 4 bases, and 15 bases separated the two germline ends. CDR3 nucleotide sequence: TGTGCCAGCAGCCGGGAGGGGTCGGGCACTGAAGCTTTCTTT. Its translation is CASSREGSGTEAFF.

The chain uses TRBV30 and TRBJ2-2; D is ambiguous. Germline V gene sequence: CDR1 GTSNPN, CDR2 SVGIG (reference sequence). The length of the CDR3 is 16 residues. Trimming stripped 3 bases from V and 0 bases from J, with 14 bases between. CDR3 DNA sequence: TGTGCCTGGAGCTTCTCTGCGGTACCGAACACCGGGGAGCTGTTTTTT. As protein: CAWSFSAVPNTGELFF.